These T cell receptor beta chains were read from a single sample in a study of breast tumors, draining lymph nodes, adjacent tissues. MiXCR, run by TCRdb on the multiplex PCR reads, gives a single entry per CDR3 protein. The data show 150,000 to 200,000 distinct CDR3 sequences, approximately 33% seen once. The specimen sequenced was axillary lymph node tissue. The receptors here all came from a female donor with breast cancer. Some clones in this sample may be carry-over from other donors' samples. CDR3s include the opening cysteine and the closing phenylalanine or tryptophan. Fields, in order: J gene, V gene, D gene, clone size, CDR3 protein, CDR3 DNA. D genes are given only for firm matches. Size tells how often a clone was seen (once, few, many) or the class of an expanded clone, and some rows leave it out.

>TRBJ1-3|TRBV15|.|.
CATSSNGGNTIYF
TGTGCCACCAGCTCAAACGGTGGAAACACCATATATTTT
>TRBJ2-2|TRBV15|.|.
CATSRATGELFF
TGTGCCACCAGCAGAGCGACAGGGGAGCTGTTTTTT
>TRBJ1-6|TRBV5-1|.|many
CASSQGQSNSPLHF
TGCGCCAGCAGCCAGGGACAATCTAATTCACCCCTCCACTTT
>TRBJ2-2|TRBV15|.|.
CATSSPSLWGPTGELFF
TGTGCCACCAGTAGTCCCTCACTGTGGGGTCCAACCGGGGAGCTGTTTTTT
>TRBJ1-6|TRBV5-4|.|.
CASSLEYNSPLHF
TGTGCCAGCAGTTTGGAGTATAATTCACCCCTCCACTTT
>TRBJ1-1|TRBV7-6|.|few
CASSPALNTEAFF
TGTGCCAGCAGCCCGGCACTGAACACTGAAGCTTTCTTT
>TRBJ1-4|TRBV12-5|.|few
CASGPGAGLATNEKLFF
TGTGCTAGTGGTCCTGGGGCGGGGCTTGCAACTAATGAAAAACTGTTTTTT
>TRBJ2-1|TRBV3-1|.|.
CASSSGPNNEQFF
TGTGCCAGCAGTTCTGGACCCAACAATGAGCAGTTCTTC
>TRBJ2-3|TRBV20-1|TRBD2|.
CSASRTGLAGGWYF
TGCAGTGCTAGCCGGACGGGACTAGCGGGAGGGTGGTATTTT
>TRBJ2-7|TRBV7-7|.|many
CASSLGMGYEQYF
TGTGCTAGCAGCTTAGGGATGGGGTACGAGCAGTACTTC
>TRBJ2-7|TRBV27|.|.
CASSLLAAGAYEQYF
TGTGCCAGCAGTTTACTTGCCGCGGGGGCATACGAGCAGTACTTC
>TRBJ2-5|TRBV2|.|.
CAREDRAYQETQYF
TGTGCTAGAGAGGACAGAGCGTACCAAGAGACCCAGTACTTC
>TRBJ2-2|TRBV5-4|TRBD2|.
CASSYGGARPNTGELFF
TGTGCCAGCAGCTACGGGGGGGCGAGGCCCAACACCGGGGAGCTGTTTTTC
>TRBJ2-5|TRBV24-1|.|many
CATSDSLTLQETQYF
TGTGCCACCAGTGACTCCCTAACACTACAAGAGACCCAGTACTTC
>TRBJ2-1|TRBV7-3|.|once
CASSLGGTGVGSYNEQFF
TGTGCCAGCAGCTTAGGCGGGACGGGGGTTGGCTCCTACAATGAGCAGTTCTTC
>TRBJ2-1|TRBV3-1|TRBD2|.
CASSQDRPGLAGYYNEQFF
TGTGCCAGCAGCCAAGATCGTCCGGGACTAGCGGGGTACTACAATGAGCAGTTCTTC
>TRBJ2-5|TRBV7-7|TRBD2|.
CARVAGGPLETQYF
TGTGCTAGAGTAGCGGGGGGGCCGTTGGAGACCCAGTACTTC
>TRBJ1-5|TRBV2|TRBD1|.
CASSANTGVPNQPQHF
TGTGCCAGCAGCGCAAATACAGGGGTTCCCAATCAGCCCCAGCATTTT
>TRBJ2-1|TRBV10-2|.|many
CASSEGASKRFF
TGCGCCAGCAGTGAGGGGGCTAGCAAACGGTTCTTC
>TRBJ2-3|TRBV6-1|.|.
CASSEARVGVSDTQYF
TGTGCCAGCAGTGAAGCGAGAGTTGGCGTTTCAGATACGCAGTATTTT
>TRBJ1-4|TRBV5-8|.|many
CASSPEINGNEKLFF
TGTGCCAGCAGCCCAGAAATAAACGGGAATGAAAAACTGTTTTTT
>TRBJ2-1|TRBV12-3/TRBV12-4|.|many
CASSFFSMMDEQFF
TGTGCCAGCAGTTTTTTTTCAATGATGGATGAGCAGTTCTTC
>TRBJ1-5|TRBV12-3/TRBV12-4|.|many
CASSQHEPSNQPQHF
TGTGCCAGCAGCCAACACGAGCCTAGCAATCAGCCCCAGCATTTT
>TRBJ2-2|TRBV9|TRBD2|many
CASQSGLAGAGELFF
TGTGCCAGCCAGTCGGGACTAGCGGGAGCCGGGGAGCTGTTTTTT
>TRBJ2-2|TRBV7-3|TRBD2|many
CASSFSGRGTGELFF
TGTGCCAGCAGTTTTAGCGGGAGGGGGACCGGGGAGCTGTTTTTT
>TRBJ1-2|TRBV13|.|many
CASSLGRNGYTF
TGTGCCAGCAGCTTAGGAAGAAATGGCTACACCTTC
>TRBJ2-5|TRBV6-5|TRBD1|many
CASSHDRGAETQYF
TGTGCCAGCAGTCACGACAGGGGCGCGGAGACCCAGTACTTC
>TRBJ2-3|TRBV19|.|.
CASSIDGQKTQYF
TGTGCCAGTAGTATAGATGGGCAGAAGACGCAGTATTTT
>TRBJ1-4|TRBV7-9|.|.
CASSLAGLHGEKLFF
TGTGCCAGCAGCTTAGCGGGGTTGCACGGGGAAAAACTGTTTTTT
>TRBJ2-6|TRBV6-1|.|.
CASSQETGRLVVLTF
TGTGCCAGCAGTCAAGAAACAGGGAGGCTAGTCGTCCTGACTTTC
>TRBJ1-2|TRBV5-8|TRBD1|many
CASSLEWWTGVRGYTF
TGTGCCAGCAGCTTGGAGTGGTGGACAGGGGTTCGGGGCTACACCTTC
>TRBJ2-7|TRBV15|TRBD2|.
CATRERGSYEQYF
TGTGCCACCAGGGAGCGGGGCTCCTACGAGCAGTACTTC
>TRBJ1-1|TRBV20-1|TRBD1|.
CSARPGQGRVNTEAFF
TGCAGTGCTAGGCCGGGACAGGGTAGAGTGAACACTGAAGCTTTCTTT
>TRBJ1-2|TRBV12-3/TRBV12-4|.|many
CASTHGTDGYTF
TGTGCCAGCACCCATGGGACGGATGGCTACACCTTC
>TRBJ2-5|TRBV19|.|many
CASSPSGSEVTQYF
TGTGCCAGTAGTCCAAGTGGTAGCGAAGTGACCCAGTACTTC
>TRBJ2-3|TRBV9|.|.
CASSRPGGEDTQYF
TGTGCCAGCAGCCGCCCTGGGGGTGAAGATACGCAGTATTTT
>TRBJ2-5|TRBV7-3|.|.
CASSLSPRTDTQETQYF
TGTGCCAGCAGCTTATCACCCCGCACAGATACGCAAGAGACCCAGTACTTC
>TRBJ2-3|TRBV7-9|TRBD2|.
CASSLASGRSDTQYF
TGTGCCAGCAGCTTAGCTAGCGGGAGGTCAGATACGCAGTATTTT
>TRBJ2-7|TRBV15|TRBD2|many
CATSTLRTSGREQYF
TGTGCCACCAGCACCCTCAGGACTAGCGGGAGGGAGCAGTACTTC
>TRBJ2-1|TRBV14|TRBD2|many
CASSRSGGPYNEQFF
TGTGCCAGCAGCCGTAGCGGGGGTCCGTACAATGAGCAGTTCTTC
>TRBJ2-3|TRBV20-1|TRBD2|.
CSARLLAGRSTDTQYF
TGCAGTGCTAGATTGCTTGCCGGGAGGAGCACAGATACGCAGTATTTT
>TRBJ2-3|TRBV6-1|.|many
CASSEVDTQYF
TGTGCCAGCAGTGAGGTGGATACGCAGTATTTT
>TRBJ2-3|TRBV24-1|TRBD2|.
CAASGGDLYTQYF
TGTGCCGCCAGTGGGGGGGACCTTTATACGCAGTATTTT
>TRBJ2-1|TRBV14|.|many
CASSQYASRFANEQFF
TGTGCCAGCAGCCAATATGCGAGTAGGTTTGCGAATGAGCAGTTCTTC
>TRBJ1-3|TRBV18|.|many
CASSPLPWASGNTIYF
TGTGCCAGCTCACCCCTCCCTTGGGCCTCTGGAAACACCATATATTTT
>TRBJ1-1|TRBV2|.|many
CASSEGETMNTEAFF
TGTGCCAGCAGTGAAGGGGAGACCATGAACACTGAAGCTTTCTTT
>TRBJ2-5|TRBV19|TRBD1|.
CASISRGTGGRSEQETQYF
TGTGCCAGTATCAGCCGAGGGACAGGGGGTCGTAGCGAGCAAGAGACCCAGTACTTC
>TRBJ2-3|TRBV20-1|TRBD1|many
CSADPGQTTDTQYF
TGCAGTGCGGACCCGGGACAGACCACAGATACGCAGTATTTT
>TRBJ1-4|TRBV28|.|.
CASGFLNEKLFF
TGTGCCAGCGGTTTCCTTAATGAAAAACTGTTTTTT
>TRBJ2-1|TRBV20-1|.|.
CSARNVRSSYNEQFF
TGCAGTGCTAGAAATGTCAGGAGCTCCTACAATGAGCAGTTCTTC
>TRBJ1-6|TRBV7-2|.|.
CASSSSGGSYNSPLHF
TGTGCCAGCAGCTCTAGCGGGGGTTCCTATAATTCACCCCTCCACTTT
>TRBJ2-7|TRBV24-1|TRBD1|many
CATSDFGTGNEQYF
TGTGCCACCAGTGATTTCGGGACAGGTAACGAGCAGTACTTC
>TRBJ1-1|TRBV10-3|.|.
CAISERTGMNTEAFF
TGTGCCATCAGTGAGAGAACAGGGATGAACACTGAAGCTTTCTTT
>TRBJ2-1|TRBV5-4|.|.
CASSQASYNEQFF
TGTGCCAGCAGCCAGGCAAGTTACAATGAGCAGTTCTTC
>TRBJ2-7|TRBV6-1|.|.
CASSEIVWHYRTICEQYF
TGTGCCAGCAGTGAAATCGTTTGGCACTACCGGACCATCTGCGAGCAGTACTTC
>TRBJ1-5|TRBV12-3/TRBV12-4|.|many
CASSPGLVNQPQHF
TGTGCCAGCAGTCCGGGACTTGTCAATCAGCCCCAGCATTTT
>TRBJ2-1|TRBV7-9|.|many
CASSFGWNEQFF
TGTGCCAGCAGCTTTGGATGGAATGAGCAGTTCTTC